The rows below give T cell receptor beta chains drawn from one sample of a study of cytomegalovirus exposure and HLA in healthy donors. TCRdb's table, derived via immunoSEQ multiplex PCR, lists solely in-frame clones and lacks some. The sample includes 120,000 or so clones, over 70% of them seen just once. Sequencing input: PBMCs. The receptors come from a man aged 18 to 29 in good health and CMV-seropositive. CDR3s include the opening cysteine and the closing phenylalanine or tryptophan. Fields, in order: clone size, V gene, J gene, CDR3 protein. Size is omitted from some rows. Given values are once, few, many or a class for expanded clones.

clone size: .; V gene: TRBV4-1; J gene: TRBJ1-4; CDR3 protein: CASSQAGSFGQGNEKLFF
clone size: many; V gene: TRBV19; J gene: TRBJ1-1; CDR3 protein: CASSGPNTEAFF
clone size: .; V gene: TRBV19; J gene: TRBJ1-6; CDR3 protein: CASNEKINSPLHF
clone size: .; V gene: TRBV7-9; J gene: TRBJ2-7; CDR3 protein: CASSPGDTAYEQYF
clone size: .; V gene: TRBV6-5; J gene: TRBJ1-3; CDR3 protein: CASSYSLGAGNTIYF
clone size: .; V gene: TRBV7-9; J gene: TRBJ2-5; CDR3 protein: CASSLTRETQYF
clone size: .; V gene: TRBV29-1; J gene: TRBJ2-3; CDR3 protein: CSVASVQGDTQYF
clone size: once; V gene: TRBV11-2; J gene: TRBJ1-1; CDR3 protein: CASSSAGYRANTEAFF
clone size: .; V gene: TRBV11-2; J gene: TRBJ2-5; CDR3 protein: CASSLVEALETQYF
clone size: .; V gene: TRBV7-9; J gene: TRBJ1-1; CDR3 protein: CSSSPQEHYRIPEAFF
clone size: .; V gene: TRBV30; J gene: TRBJ2-2; CDR3 protein: CAWRWGASAGELFF
clone size: .; V gene: TRBV12-2; J gene: TRBJ2-7; CDR3 protein: CASRSTGSEQYF
clone size: once; V gene: TRBV14; J gene: TRBJ1-1; CDR3 protein: CASGETGSTEAFF
clone size: .; V gene: TRBV4-3; J gene: TRBJ1-2; CDR3 protein: CASSQVGTGTYGYTF
clone size: .; V gene: TRBV10-3; J gene: TRBJ2-2; CDR3 protein: CAINDRGDTGELFF
clone size: .; V gene: TRBV7-8; J gene: TRBJ1-2; CDR3 protein: CASSLVGRGLSYGYTF
clone size: .; V gene: TRBV4-2; J gene: TRBJ1-1; CDR3 protein: CASAVSTEAFF